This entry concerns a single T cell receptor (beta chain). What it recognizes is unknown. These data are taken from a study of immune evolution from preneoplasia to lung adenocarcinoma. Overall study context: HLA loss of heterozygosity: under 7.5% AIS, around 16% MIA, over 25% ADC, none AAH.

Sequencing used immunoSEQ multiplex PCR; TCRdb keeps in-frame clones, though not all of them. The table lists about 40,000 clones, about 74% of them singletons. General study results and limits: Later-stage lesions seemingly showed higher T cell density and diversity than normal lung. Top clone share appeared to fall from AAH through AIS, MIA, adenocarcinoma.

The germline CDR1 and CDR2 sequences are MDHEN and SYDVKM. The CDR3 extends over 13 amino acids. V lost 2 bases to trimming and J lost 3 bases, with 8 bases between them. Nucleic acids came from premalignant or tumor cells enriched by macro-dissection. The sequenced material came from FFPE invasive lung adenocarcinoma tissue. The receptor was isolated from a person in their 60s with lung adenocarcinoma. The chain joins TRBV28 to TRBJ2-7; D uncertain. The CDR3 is CASSLGDNYEQYF. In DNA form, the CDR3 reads TGTGCCAGCAGTTTAGGTGACAACTACGAGCAGTACTTC.